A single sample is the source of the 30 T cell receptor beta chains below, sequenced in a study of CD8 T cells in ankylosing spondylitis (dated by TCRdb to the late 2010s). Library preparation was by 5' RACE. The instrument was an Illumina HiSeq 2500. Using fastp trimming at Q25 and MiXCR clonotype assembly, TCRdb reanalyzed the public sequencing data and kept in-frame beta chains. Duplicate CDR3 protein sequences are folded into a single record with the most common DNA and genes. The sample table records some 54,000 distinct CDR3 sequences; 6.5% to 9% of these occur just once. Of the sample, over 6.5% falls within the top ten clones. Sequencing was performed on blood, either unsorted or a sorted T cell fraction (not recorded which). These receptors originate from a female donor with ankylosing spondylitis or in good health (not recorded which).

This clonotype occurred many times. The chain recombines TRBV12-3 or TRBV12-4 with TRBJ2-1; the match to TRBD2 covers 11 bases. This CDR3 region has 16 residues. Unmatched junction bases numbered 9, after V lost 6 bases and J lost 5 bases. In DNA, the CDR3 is TGTGCCAGCAGATATCATAGCGGGGGGGCCGACAATGAGCAGTTCTTC. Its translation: CASRYHSGGADNEQFF.

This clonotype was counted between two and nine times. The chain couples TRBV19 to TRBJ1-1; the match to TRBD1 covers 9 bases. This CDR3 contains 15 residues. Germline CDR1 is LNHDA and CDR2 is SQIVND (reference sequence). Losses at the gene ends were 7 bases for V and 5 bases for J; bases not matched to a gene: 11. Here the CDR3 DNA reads TGTGCCAGTACCGTGCTACAGGGGGCATGGACTGAAGCTTTCTTT. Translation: CASTVLQGAWTEAFF.

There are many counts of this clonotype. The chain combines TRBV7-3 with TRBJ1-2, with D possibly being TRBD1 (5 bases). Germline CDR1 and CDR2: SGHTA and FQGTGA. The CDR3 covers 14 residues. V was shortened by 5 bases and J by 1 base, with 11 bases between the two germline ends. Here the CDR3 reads CASSLPGLNYGYTF. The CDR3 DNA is TGTGCCAGCAGCCTTCCAGGGCTTAACTATGGCTACACCTTC.

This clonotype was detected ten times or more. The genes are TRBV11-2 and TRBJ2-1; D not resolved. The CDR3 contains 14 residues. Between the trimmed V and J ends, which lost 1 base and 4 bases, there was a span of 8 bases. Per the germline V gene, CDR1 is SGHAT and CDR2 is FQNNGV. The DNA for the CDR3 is TGTGCCAGCAGCTTAGTTGCCATGTACAATGAGCAGTTCTTC. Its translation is CASSLVAMYNEQFF.

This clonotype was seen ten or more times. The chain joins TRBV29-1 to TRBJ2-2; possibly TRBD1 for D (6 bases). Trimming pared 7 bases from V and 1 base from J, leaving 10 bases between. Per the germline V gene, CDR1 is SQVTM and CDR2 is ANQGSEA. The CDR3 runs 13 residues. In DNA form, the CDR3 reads TGCAGCGGGGGGACATTGAACACCGGGGAGCTGTTTTTT. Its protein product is CSGGTLNTGELFF.

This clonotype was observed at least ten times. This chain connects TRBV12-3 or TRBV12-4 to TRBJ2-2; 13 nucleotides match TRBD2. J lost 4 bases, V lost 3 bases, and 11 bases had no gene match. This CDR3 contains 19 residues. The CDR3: CASSLFRGRLAGGTGELFF. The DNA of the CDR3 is TGTGCCAGCAGTTTGTTCAGGGGCCGACTAGCGGGGGGCACCGGGGAGCTGTTTTTT.

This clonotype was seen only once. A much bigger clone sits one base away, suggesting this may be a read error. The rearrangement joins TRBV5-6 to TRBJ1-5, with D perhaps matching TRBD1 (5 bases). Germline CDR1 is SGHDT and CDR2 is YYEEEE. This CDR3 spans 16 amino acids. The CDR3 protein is CVSSLAGGVSNQPQHF. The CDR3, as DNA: TGTGTCAGCAGCTTGGCAGGAGGGGTTAGCAATCAGCCCCAGCATTTT.

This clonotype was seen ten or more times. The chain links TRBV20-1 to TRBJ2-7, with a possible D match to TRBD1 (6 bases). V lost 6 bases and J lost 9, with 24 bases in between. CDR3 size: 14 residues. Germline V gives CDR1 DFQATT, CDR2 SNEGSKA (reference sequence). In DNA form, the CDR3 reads TGCAGTGCAACGTCTACAGGGTACAATCTTGGGCAGTACTTC. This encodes CSATSTGYNLGQYF.

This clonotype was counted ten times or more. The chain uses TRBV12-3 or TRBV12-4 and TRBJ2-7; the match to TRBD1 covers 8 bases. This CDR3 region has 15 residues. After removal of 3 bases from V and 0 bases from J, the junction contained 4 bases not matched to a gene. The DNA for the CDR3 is TGTGCCAGCAGTTTTGGGACAGGCTACTCCTACGAGCAGTACTTC. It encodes CASSFGTGYSYEQYF.

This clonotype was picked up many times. CDR3 sequence reads: CASSFWASGGWYNEQFF. The CDR3 DNA reads as TGTGCCAGCAGCTTCTGGGCTAGCGGGGGGTGGTACAATGAGCAGTTCTTC. The chain carries TRBV7-8 and TRBJ2-1; 11 bases match TRBD2. The ends lost 3 bases at V and 4 bases at J; junction bases unmatched: 8. Germline V gene sequence: CDR1 SGHVS, CDR2 FQNEAQ. The CDR3 totals 17 residues.

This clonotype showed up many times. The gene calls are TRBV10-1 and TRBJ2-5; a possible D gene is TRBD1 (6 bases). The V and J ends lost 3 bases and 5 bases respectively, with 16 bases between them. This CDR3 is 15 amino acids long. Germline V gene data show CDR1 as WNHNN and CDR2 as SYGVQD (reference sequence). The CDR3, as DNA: TGCGCCAGCAGTGAAAGGGGGTCTCCCACGGAGACCCAGTACTTC. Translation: CASSERGSPTETQYF.

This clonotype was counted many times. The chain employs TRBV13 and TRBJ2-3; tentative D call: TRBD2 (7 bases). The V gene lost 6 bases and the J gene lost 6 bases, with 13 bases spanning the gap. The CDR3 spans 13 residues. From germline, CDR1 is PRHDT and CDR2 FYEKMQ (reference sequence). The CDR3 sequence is CASRFRGADTQYF. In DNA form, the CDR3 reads TGTGCCAGCAGATTCCGGGGGGCGGATACGCAGTATTTT. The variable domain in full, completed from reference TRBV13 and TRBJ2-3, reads AAGVIQSPRHLIKEKRETATLKCYPIPRHDTVYWYQQGPGQDPQFLISFYEKMQSDKGSIPDRFSAQQFSDYHSELNMSSLELGDSALYFCASRFRGADTQYFGPGTRLTVL.

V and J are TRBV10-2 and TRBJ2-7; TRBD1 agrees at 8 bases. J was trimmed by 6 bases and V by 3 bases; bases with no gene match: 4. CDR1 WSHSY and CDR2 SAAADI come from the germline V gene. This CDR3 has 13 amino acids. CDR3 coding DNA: TGCGCCAGCAGTGATCCACAGGGGGGCGAGCAGTACGTC. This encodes CASSDPQGGEQYV.

The CDR3 here is CSVVKGDASYGYTF. CDR3 bases: TGCAGCGTTGTCAAGGGGGACGCTAGCTATGGCTACACCTTC. The chain couples TRBV29-1 to TRBJ1-2; tentative D call: TRBD1 (6 bases). Trimming cost V 4 bases and J 4 bases, with 16 bases left between them. The CDR3 is 14 residues long. From germline, CDR1 is SQVTM and CDR2 ANQGSEA.

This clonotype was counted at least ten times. The DNA for the CDR3 is TGTGCCAGCAGCTTATTAGACAGGGATGGAAACACCATATATTTT. This translates into CASSLLDRDGNTIYF. The chain employs TRBV7-6 and TRBJ1-3; TRBD1 matches 7 bases. V was pared by 2 bases and J by 3 bases, with 4 bases of the junction left unmatched. The germline V gene has CDR1 SGHVS and CDR2 FNYEAQ. This CDR3 is built from 15 residues.

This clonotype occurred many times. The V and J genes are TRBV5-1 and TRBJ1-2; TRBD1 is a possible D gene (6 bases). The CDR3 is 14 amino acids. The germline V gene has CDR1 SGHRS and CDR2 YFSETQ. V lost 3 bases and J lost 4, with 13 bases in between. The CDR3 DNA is TGCGCCAGCAGCTCGACAGGATCGGCCTATGGCTACACCTTC. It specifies CASSSTGSAYGYTF.

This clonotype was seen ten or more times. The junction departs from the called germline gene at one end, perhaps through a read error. CDR3 in DNA: TGTGCCAGCAGCTCGTCCACCCCCGCCCGGGACAGACCACGTTTT. Protein product: CASSSSTPARDRPRF. The chain uses TRBV11-2 and TRBJ1-3; 7 bases fit TRBD1. Per the germline V gene, CDR1 is SGHAT and CDR2 is FQNNGV. The CDR3 spans 15 residues. Looking up the rest from reference TRBV11-2 and TRBJ1-3 gives the full variable domain: EAGVAQSPRYKIIEKRQSVAFWCNPISGHATLYWYQQILGQGPKLLIQFQNNGVVDDSQLPKDRFSAERLKGVDSTLKIQPAKLEDSAVYLCASSSSTPARDRPRFGEGSWLTVV.

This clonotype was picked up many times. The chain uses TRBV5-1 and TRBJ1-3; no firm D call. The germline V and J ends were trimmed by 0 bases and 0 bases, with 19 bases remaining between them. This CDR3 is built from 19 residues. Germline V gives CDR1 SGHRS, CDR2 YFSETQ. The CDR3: CASSLVYSGPASSGNTIYF. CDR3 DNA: TGCGCCAGCAGCTTGGTGTATTCAGGTCCAGCCAGCTCTGGAAACACCATATATTTT. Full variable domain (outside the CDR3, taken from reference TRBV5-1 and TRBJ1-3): KAGVTQTPRYLIKTRGQQVTLSCSPISGHRSVSWYQQTPGQGLQFLFEYFSETQRNKGNFPGRFSGRQFSNSRSEMNVSTLELGDSALYLCASSLVYSGPASSGNTIYFGEGSWLTVV.

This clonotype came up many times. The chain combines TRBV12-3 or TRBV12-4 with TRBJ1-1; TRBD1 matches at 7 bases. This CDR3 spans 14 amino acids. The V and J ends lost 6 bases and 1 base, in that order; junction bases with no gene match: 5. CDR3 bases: TGTGCCAGCAGCTGGGACAGCTCGAACACTGAAGCTTTCTTT. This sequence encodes CASSWDSSNTEAFF.

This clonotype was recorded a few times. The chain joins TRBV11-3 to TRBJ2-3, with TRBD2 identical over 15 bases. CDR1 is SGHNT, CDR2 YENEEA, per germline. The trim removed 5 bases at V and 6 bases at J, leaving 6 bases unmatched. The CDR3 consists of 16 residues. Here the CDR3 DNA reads TGTGCCAGCAGCACCAGGACTAGCGGGGGGGCCGATACGCAGTATTTT. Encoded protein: CASSTRTSGGADTQYF.

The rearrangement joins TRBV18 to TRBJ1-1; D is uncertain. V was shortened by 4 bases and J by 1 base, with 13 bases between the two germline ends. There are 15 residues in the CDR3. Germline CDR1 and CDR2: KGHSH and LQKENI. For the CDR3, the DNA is TGTGCCAGCTCACAAGGACTCAGTGGGAACACTGAAGCTTTCTTT. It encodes CASSQGLSGNTEAFF.

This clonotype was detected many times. The CDR3 sequence: CASSAGLAGGSKYF. CDR3 in DNA: TGTGCCAGCAGCGCCGGACTAGCGGGGGGGTCAAAGTACTTC. This chain uses TRBV7-2 with TRBJ2-7, with 15 nucleotides matching TRBD2. After removal of 5 bases from V and 11 bases from J, the junction contained 7 bases not matched to a gene. The CDR3 contains 14 residues. CDR1 SGHTA and CDR2 FQGNSA come from the germline V gene.

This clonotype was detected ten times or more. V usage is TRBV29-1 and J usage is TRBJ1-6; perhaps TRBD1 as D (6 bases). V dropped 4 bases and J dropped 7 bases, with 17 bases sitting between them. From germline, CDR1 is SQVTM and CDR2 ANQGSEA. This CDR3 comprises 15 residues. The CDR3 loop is CSVAPTGSRNSPLHF. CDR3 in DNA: TGCAGCGTTGCCCCCACAGGGTCGAGGAATTCACCCCTCCACTTT.

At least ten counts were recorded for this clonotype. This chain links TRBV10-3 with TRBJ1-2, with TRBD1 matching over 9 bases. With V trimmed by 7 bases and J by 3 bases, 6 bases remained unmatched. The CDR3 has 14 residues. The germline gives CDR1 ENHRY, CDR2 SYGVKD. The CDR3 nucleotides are TGTGCCATCAATAAGGGACAGGGAGACTATGGCTACACCTTC. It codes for CAINKGQGDYGYTF.

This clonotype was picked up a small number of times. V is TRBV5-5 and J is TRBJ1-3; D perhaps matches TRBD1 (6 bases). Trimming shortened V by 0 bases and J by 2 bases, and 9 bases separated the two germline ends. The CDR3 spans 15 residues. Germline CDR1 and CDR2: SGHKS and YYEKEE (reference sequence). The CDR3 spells CASSLVQGPGNTIYF. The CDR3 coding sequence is TGTGCCAGCAGCTTGGTACAGGGTCCTGGAAACACCATATATTTT.

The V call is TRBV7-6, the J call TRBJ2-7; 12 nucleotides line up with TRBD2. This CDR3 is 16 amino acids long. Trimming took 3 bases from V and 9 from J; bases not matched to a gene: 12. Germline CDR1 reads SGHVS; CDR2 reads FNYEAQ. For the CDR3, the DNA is TGTGCCAGCAGCTTCCGGACTAGCGGGGAATCCCACGCGCAGTACTTC. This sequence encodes CASSFRTSGESHAQYF.

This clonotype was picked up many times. DNA for the CDR3: TGTGCCAGCAGCCAGCCCGGGGAAGGCACTGAAGCTTTCTTT. This codes for CASSQPGEGTEAFF. This chain links TRBV3-1 with TRBJ1-1; D call uncertain. Trimming took off 3 bases at V and 4 bases at J, with 12 bases between the two ends. This CDR3 has 14 amino acids. Germline values: CDR1 LGHDT, CDR2 YNNKEL (reference sequence).

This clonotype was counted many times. This CDR3 is CASRYRGPGQPQHF. The CDR3 DNA is TGTGCCAGCAGATACAGGGGGCCTGGTCAGCCCCAGCATTTT. The gene calls are TRBV6-5 and TRBJ1-5; 9 nucleotides agree with TRBD1. CDR1 is MNHEY, CDR2 SVGAGI, per germline. CDR3 size: 14 residues. The J segment lost 6 bases and the V segment lost 6 bases, leaving 6 bases of the junction unmatched.

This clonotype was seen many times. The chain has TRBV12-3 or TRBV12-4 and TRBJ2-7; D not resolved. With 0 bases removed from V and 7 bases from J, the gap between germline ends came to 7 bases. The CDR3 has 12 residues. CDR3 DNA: TGTGCCAGCAGTTTAGCGTGGGGTGAGCAGTACTTC. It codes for CASSLAWGEQYF.

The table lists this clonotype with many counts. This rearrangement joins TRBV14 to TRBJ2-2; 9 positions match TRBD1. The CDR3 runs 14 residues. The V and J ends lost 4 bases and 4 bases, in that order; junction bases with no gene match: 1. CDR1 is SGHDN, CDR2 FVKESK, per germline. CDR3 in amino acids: CASSRDRATGELFF. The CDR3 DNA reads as TGTGCCAGCAGCCGGGACAGGGCCACCGGGGAGCTGTTTTTT.